Each of the 3 T cell receptor beta chains below was sequenced from the same sample in a study of T cell changes during pregnancy in multiple sclerosis. TCRdb's copy holds only in-frame clones and misses some; the assay was immunoSEQ multiplex PCR. The data hold about 39,000 clones, with about 94% observed a single time. This specimen consisted of CD4+ T cells from peripheral blood mononuclear cells, obtained after pregnancy. The source of these receptors is a female donor with multiple sclerosis, enrolled in a pregnancy study.

V usage is TRBV4-1 and J usage is TRBJ1-2, with TRBD1 matching 9 bases. This CDR3 is 16 amino acids long. With 4 bases clipped from V and 1 base from J, the junction kept 7 bases outside the gene matches. Germline CDR1 reads MGHRA; CDR2 reads YSYEKL. This CDR3 reads CASSLARDRDNYGYTF. The CDR3 DNA follows: TGCGCCAGCAGCCTCGCCCGGGACAGGGATAACTATGGCTACACCTTC.

This chain links TRBV5-1 with TRBJ2-7; perhaps TRBD1 as D (7 bases). The CDR3 is made up of 13 amino acids. V shed 4 bases and J shed 9 bases, with 17 bases lying between them. Germline CDR1 is SGHRS and CDR2 is YFSETQ. The DNA of the CDR3 is TGCGCCAGCAGCGAGGAGGAGGGGGCAGGGCAGTACTTC. Translating gives CASSEEEGAGQYF.

J is TRBJ2-1 and V is TRBV9; D is uncertain. V lost 0 bases to trimming and J lost 5 bases, with 12 bases between them. Germline CDR1 is SGDLS and CDR2 is YYNGEE. CDR3 length equals 15 residues. The CDR3 protein is CASSVETLPNNEQFF. The DNA for the CDR3 is TGTGCCAGCAGCGTAGAAACGCTACCGAACAATGAGCAGTTCTTC.